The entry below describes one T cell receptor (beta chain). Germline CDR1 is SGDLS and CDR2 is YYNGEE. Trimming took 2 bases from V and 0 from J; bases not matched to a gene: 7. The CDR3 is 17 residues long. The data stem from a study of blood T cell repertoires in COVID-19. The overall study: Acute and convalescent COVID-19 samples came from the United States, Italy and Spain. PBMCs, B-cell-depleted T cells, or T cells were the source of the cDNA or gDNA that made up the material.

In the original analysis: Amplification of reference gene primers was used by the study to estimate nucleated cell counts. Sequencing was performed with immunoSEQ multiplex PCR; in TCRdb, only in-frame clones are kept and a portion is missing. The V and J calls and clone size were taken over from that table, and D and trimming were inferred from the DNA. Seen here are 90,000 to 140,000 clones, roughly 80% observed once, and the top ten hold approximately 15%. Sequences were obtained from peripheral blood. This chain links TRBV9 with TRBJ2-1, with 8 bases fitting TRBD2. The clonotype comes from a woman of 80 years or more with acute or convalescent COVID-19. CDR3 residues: CASSVTSGGSSYNEQFF. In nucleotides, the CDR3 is TGTGCCAGCAGCGTTACTAGCGGAGGGAGCTCCTACAATGAGCAGTTCTTC.